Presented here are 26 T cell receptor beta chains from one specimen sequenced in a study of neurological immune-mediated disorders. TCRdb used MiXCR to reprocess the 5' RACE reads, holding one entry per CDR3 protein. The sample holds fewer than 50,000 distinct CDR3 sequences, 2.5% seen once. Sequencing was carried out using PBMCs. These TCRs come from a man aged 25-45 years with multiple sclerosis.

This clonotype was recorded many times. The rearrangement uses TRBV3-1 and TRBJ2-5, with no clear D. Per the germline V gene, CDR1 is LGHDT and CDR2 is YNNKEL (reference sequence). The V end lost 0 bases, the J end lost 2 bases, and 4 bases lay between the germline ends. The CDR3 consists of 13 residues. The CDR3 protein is CASSQEAQETQYF. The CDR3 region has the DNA TGTGCCAGCAGCCAAGAGGCACAAGAGACCCAGTACTTC.

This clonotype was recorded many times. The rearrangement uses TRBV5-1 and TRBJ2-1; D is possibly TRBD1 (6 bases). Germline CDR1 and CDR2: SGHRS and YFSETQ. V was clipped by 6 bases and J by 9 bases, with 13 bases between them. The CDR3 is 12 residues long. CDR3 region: CASNNPGAEQFF. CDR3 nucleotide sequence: TGCGCCAGCAACAACCCAGGGGCTGAGCAGTTCTTC.

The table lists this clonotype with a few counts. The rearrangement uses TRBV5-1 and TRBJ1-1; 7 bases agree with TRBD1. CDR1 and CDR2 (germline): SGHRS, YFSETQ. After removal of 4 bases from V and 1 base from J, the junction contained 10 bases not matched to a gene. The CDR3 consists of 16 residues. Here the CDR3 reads CASSRNPGQRNTEAFF. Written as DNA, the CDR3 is TGCGCCAGCAGCCGGAACCCGGGACAGAGGAACACTGAAGCTTTCTTT.

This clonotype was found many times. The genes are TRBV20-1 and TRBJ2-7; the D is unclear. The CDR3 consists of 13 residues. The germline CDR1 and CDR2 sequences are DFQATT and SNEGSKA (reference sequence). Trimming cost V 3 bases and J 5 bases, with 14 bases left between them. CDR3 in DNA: TGCAGTGCTAGGGCCCTAAATAGGGACGAGCAGTACTTC. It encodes CSARALNRDEQYF.

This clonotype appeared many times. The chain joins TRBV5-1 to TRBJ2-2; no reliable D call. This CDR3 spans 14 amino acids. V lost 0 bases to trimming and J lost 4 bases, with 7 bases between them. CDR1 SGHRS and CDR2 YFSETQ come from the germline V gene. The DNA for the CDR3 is TGCGCCAGCAGCTTGGTTACGTCCACCGGGGAGCTGTTTTTT. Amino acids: CASSLVTSTGELFF. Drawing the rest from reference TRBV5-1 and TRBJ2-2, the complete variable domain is KAGVTQTPRYLIKTRGQQVTLSCSPISGHRSVSWYQQTPGQGLQFLFEYFSETQRNKGNFPGRFSGRQFSNSRSEMNVSTLELGDSALYLCASSLVTSTGELFFGEGSRLTVL.

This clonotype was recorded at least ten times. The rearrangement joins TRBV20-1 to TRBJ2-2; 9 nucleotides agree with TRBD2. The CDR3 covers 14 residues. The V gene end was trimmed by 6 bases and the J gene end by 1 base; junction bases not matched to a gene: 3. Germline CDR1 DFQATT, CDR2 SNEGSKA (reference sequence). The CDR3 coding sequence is TGCAGTGCAAAGACTAGCGGGAACACCGGGGAGCTGTTTTTT. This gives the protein CSAKTSGNTGELFF.

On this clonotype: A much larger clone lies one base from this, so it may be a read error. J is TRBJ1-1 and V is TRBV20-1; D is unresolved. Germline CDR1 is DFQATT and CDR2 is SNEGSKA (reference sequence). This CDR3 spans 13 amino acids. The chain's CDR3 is CSASRVENTAAFF. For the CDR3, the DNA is TGCAGTGCTAGCCGGGTCGAGAACACTGCAGCTTTCTTT.

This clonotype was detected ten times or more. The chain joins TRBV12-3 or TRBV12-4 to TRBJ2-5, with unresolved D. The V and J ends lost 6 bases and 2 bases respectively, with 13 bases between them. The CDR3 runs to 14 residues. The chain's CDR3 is CASSPAAQQETQYF. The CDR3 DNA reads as TGTGCCAGCAGCCCCGCAGCTCAGCAAGAGACCCAGTACTTC.

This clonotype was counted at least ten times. DNA for the CDR3: TGTGCCAGCGCCTTACAGGGAGCCCGGACTGGGGAGCTGTTTTTT. Protein product: CASALQGARTGELFF. This chain joins TRBV3-1 and TRBJ2-2; possibly TRBD1 for D (6 bases). V was clipped by 8 bases and J by 8 bases, with 21 bases between them. The CDR3 consists of 15 residues. Germline V lookup: CDR1 LGHDT, CDR2 YNNKEL (reference sequence).

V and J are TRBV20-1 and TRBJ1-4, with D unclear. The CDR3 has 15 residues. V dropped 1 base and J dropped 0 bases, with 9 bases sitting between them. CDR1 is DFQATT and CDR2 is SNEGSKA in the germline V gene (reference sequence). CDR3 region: CSARVLVATNEKLFF. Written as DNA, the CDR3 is TGCAGTGCTAGAGTACTGGTTGCAACTAATGAAAAACTGTTTTTT.

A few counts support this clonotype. The CDR3 sequence: CASSQSGFMNTEAFF. For the CDR3, the DNA is TGCGCCAGCAGCCAATCGGGATTCATGAACACTGAAGCTTTCTTT. This chain joins TRBV4-1 and TRBJ1-1; D ambiguous. CDR1 is MGHRA and CDR2 is YSYEKL in the germline V gene. Trimming took 2 bases from V and 0 from J, leaving 10 bases between them. The CDR3 runs 15 residues.

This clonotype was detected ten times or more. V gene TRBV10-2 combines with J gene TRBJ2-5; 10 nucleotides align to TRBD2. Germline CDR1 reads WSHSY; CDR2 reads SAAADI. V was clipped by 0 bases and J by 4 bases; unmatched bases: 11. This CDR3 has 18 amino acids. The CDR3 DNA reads TGCGCCAGCAGTGAGTCGTCATCTAGCGGGAGTAGTGGAGAGACCCAGTACTTC. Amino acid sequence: CASSESSSSGSSGETQYF.

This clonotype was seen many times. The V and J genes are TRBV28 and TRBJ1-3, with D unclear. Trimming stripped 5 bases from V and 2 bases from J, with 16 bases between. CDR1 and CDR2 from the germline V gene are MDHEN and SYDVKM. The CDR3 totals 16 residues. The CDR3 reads CASSTTGIATGNTIYF. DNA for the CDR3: TGTGCCAGCAGTACCACCGGGATAGCAACTGGAAACACCATATATTTT.

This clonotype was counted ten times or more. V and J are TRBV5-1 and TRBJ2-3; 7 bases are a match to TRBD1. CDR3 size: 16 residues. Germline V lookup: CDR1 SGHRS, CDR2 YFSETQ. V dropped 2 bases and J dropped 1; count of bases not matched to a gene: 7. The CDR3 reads CASSFPGGLGTDTQYF. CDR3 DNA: TGCGCCAGCAGCTTTCCAGGGGGTCTTGGCACAGATACGCAGTATTTT.

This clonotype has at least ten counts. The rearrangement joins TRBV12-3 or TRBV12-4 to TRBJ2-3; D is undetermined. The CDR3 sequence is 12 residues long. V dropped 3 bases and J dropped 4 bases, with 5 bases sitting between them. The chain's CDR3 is CASSFVADTQYF. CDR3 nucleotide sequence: TGTGCCAGCAGTTTCGTGGCAGATACGCAGTATTTT.

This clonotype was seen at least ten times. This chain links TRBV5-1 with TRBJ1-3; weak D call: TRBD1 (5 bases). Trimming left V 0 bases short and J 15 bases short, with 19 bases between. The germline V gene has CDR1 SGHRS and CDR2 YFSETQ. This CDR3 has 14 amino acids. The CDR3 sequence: CASSLDGQGYIGYF. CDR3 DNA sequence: TGCGCCAGCAGCTTGGATGGACAAGGATACATCGGATATTTT.

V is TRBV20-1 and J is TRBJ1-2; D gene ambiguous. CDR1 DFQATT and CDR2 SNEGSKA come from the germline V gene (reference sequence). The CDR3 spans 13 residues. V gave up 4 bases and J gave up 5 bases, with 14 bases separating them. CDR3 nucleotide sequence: TGCAGTGCTACCTTACCGGAGGCATATGGCTACACCTTC. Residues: CSATLPEAYGYTF.

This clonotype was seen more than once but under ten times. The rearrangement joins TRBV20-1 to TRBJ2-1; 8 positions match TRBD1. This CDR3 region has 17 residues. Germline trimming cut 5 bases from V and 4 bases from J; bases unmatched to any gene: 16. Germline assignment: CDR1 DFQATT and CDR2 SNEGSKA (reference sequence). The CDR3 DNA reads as TGCAGTGCTCACCCAATCAGGGGGACAGGTTTGTACAATGAGCAGTTCTTC. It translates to CSAHPIRGTGLYNEQFF.

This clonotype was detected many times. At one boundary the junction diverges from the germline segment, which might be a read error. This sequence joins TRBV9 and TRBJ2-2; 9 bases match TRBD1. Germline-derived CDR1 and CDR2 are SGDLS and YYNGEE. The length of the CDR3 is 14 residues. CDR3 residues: CASRGTGNAGELFF. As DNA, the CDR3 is TGTGCCAGCAGGGGGACAGGGAACGCCGGGGAGCTGTTTTTT.

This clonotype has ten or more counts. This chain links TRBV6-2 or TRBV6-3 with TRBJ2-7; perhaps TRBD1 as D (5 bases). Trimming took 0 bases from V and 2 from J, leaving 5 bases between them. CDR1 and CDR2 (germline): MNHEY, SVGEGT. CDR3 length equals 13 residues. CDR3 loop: CASSYSDTYEQYF. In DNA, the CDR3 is TGTGCCAGCAGTTACTCGGACACCTACGAGCAGTACTTC.

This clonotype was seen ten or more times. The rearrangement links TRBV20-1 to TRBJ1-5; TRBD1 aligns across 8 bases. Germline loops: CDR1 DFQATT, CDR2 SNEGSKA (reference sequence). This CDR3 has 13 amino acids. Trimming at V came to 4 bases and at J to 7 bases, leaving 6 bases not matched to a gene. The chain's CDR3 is CSATNRGRQPQHF. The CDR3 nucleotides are TGCAGTGCTACCAACAGGGGGAGGCAGCCCCAGCATTTT.

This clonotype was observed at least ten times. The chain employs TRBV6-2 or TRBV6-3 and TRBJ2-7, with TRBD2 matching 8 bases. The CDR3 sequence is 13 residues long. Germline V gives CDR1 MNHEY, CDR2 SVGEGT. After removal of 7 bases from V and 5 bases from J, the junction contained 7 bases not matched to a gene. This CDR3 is CASKRAGGDEQYF. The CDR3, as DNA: TGTGCCAGCAAGAGGGCGGGAGGTGACGAGCAGTACTTC.

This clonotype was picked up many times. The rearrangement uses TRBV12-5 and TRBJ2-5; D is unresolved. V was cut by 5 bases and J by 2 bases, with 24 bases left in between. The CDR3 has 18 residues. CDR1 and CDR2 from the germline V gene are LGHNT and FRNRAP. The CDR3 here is CASGPSPLALLGQETQYF. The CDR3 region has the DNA TGTGCTAGTGGTCCTTCACCCTTGGCCCTTCTAGGACAAGAGACCCAGTACTTC.

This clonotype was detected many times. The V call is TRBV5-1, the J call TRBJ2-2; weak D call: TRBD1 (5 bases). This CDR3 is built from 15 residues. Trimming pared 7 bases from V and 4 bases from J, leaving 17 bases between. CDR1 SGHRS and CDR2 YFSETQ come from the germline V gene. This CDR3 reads CASRTRLGSTGELFF. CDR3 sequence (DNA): TGCGCCAGCCGGACAAGGTTGGGGTCCACCGGGGAGCTGTTTTTT. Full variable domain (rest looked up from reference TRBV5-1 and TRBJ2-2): KAGVTQTPRYLIKTRGQQVTLSCSPISGHRSVSWYQQTPGQGLQFLFEYFSETQRNKGNFPGRFSGRQFSNSRSEMNVSTLELGDSALYLCASRTRLGSTGELFFGEGSRLTVL.

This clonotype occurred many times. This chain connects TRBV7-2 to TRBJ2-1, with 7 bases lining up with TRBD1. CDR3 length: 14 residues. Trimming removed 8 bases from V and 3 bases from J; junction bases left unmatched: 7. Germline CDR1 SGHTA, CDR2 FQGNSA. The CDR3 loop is CASHKGANYNEQFF. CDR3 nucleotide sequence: TGTGCCAGCCATAAGGGGGCGAACTACAATGAGCAGTTCTTC.

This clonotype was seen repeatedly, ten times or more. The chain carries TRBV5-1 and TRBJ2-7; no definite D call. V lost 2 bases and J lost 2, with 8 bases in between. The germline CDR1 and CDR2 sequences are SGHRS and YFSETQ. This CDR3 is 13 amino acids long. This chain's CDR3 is CASSFGHTYEQYF. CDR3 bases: TGCGCCAGCAGCTTCGGTCATACCTACGAGCAGTACTTC.